These T cell receptor beta chains were read from a single sample in a study of blood T cell repertoires in COVID-19. Using immunoSEQ multiplex PCR, the repertoire was profiled, and TCRdb retains in-frame clones only, with some absent. The sample has roughly 200,000 clones, almost 90% seen once. What was sequenced was peripheral blood. The receptors here all came from a man younger than 35 with active or convalescent COVID-19. The CDR3 runs from the conserved cysteine through the conserved F or W. Fields, in order: V gene, D gene, clone size, J gene, CDR3 DNA, CDR3 protein. D genes are given only for firm matches. Expanded clones get a size class; other rows say once, few or many, or leave the size out.

V: TRBV9; D: -; size: once; J: TRBJ1-1; DNA: TGTGCCAGCAGCTTTACCGACAACATGAACACTGAAGCTTTCTTT; CDR3: CASSFTDNMNTEAFF
V: TRBV3-1/TRBV3-2; D: -; size: -; J: TRBJ1-1; DNA: TGTGCCAGCAGCCAATATCGGGAAGCTTTCTTT; CDR3: CASSQYREAFF
V: TRBV9; D: -; size: -; J: TRBJ2-7; DNA: TGTGCCAGCAGCGCAGGGGATGGCTACGAGCAGTACTTC; CDR3: CASSAGDGYEQYF
V: TRBV7-6; D: TRBD1; size: -; J: TRBJ2-3; DNA: TGTGCCAGCAACCAGGGGGCAGGCAGGGATACGCAGTATTTT; CDR3: CASNQGAGRDTQYF
V: TRBV18; D: TRBD1; size: -; J: TRBJ1-2; DNA: TGTGCCAGCTCACCGCCGACAGGGGCCGGATTCGGCTACACCTTC; CDR3: CASSPPTGAGFGYTF
V: TRBV24-1; D: TRBD1; size: -; J: TRBJ2-3; DNA: TGTGCCACCAGTGATTCAACTCTAACCGGGACAGGGAGAACAGATACGCAGTATTTT; CDR3: CATSDSTLTGTGRTDTQYF
V: TRBV5-6; D: -; size: -; J: TRBJ2-2; DNA: TGTGCCAGCAGCTGGAGTTTGAACACCGGGGAGCTGTTTTTT; CDR3: CASSWSLNTGELFF
V: TRBV10-1; D: TRBD2; size: -; J: TRBJ2-7; DNA: TGCGCCGCAGAGGGGACTAACTTCACTAGGCCCGGGGGCTCCTACGAGCAGTACTTC; CDR3: CAAEGTNFTRPGGSYEQYF
V: TRBV7-8; D: TRBD1; size: -; J: TRBJ2-3; DNA: TGTGCCAGCAGCTTCGGGACAGGGGGGGGCACAGATACGCAGTATTTT; CDR3: CASSFGTGGGTDTQYF
V: TRBV11-2; D: TRBD1; size: -; J: TRBJ1-2; DNA: TGTGCCAGCAGCTCCAGGGGGCCTAACTATGGCTACACCTTC; CDR3: CASSSRGPNYGYTF
V: TRBV30; D: -; size: -; J: TRBJ1-1; DNA: TGTGCCTGGGACCCACAGACATCGCCGAACACTGAAGCTTTCTTT; CDR3: CAWDPQTSPNTEAFF
V: TRBV9; D: -; size: -; J: TRBJ2-5; DNA: TGTGCCAGCAGCGTAGGGGGCGGAGGGGCAGAGACCCAGTACTTC; CDR3: CASSVGGGGAETQYF
V: TRBV10-3; D: TRBD1; size: -; J: TRBJ1-4; DNA: TGTGCCATCAGTGCCCGACAGGGAAGTAATGAAAAACTGTTTTTT; CDR3: CAISARQGSNEKLFF
V: TRBV29-1; D: -; size: -; J: TRBJ2-3; DNA: TGCAGCGTTGATGGTTGGTCGCTAGCGATGAACACAGATACGCAGTATTTT; CDR3: CSVDGWSLAMNTDTQYF
V: TRBV24-1; D: -; size: -; J: TRBJ1-3; DNA: TGTGCCACCAATACCCGGGGGGGGGTTAGCTCTGGAAACACCATATATTTT; CDR3: CATNTRGGVSSGNTIYF
V: TRBV19; D: -; size: -; J: TRBJ1-6; DNA: TGTGCCAGTAGTATTCAGACACTTAATTCACCCCTCCACTTT; CDR3: CASSIQTLNSPLHF
V: TRBV27; D: TRBD1; size: -; J: TRBJ2-7; DNA: TGTGCCAGCACTCAAAGCGTGGGACAGGGGGACCACGAGCAGTACTTC; CDR3: CASTQSVGQGDHEQYF
V: TRBV2; D: -; size: -; J: TRBJ2-4; DNA: TGTGCCTCCCTAGCGCCGGGGAGTAACATTCAGTACTTC; CDR3: CASLAPGSNIQYF
V: TRBV19; D: -; size: -; J: TRBJ1-2; DNA: TGTGCCAGTAGTATAAACGGTCCAGGGTCGGATGGCTACACCTTC; CDR3: CASSINGPGSDGYTF
V: TRBV11-2; D: -; size: -; J: TRBJ1-3; DNA: TGTGCCAGCAGCTCTATGTCAGGGCCTGGAAACACCATATATTTT; CDR3: CASSSMSGPGNTIYF
V: TRBV7-2; D: TRBD1; size: -; J: TRBJ1-6; DNA: TGTGCCAGCAGCTTTGGGGGACAGACACTCCACTTT; CDR3: CASSFGGQTLHF
V: TRBV4-1; D: TRBD1; size: -; J: TRBJ1-1; DNA: TGCGCCAGCAGCCAACGAGAGAGGACAGGGGGGACTGAAGCTTTCTTT; CDR3: CASSQRERTGGTEAFF
V: TRBV9; D: -; size: -; J: TRBJ1-2; DNA: TGTGCCAGCAGCGTAGCCCGTTGCTTC; CDR3: CASSVARCF
V: TRBV10-3; D: -; size: -; J: TRBJ1-1; DNA: TGTGCCATCAGTGATGTATCCGGCCGGGTGAGGAACACTGAAGCTTTCTTT; CDR3: CAISDVSGRVRNTEAFF
V: TRBV11-2; D: -; size: -; J: TRBJ2-7; DNA: TGTGCCAGCAGCGGCCCGGGGAGCCTATCCTACGAGCAGTACTTC; CDR3: CASSGPGSLSYEQYF
V: TRBV6-5; D: TRBD1; size: few; J: TRBJ1-2; DNA: TGTGCCAGCAGTTATGGGACAGGGCGCCTTAACTATGGCTACACCTTC; CDR3: CASSYGTGRLNYGYTF
V: TRBV29-1; D: -; size: -; J: TRBJ1-4; DNA: TGCAGCGTCCCTGGAGAAACTAATGAAAAACTGTTTTTT; CDR3: CSVPGETNEKLFF
V: TRBV3-1/TRBV3-2; D: -; size: -; J: TRBJ2-5; DNA: TGTGCCAGCAGCCAAGATCCACTCCAAGAGACCCAGTACTTC; CDR3: CASSQDPLQETQYF
V: TRBV2; D: TRBD1; size: -; J: TRBJ1-1; DNA: TGTGCCAGCAGTGAGGACAGGGATTCGGTAGCTTTCTTT; CDR3: CASSEDRDSVAFF
V: TRBV19; D: -; size: -; J: TRBJ2-7; DNA: TGTGCCAGTAGTATATACGGAGGGGTCAGCTCCTACGAGCAGTACTTC; CDR3: CASSIYGGVSSYEQYF
V: TRBV7-2; D: TRBD1; size: -; J: TRBJ1-1; DNA: TGTGCCAGCAGCTTAACCCCTGGCAGGGGGATGGGCACTGAAGCTTTCTTT; CDR3: CASSLTPGRGMGTEAFF
V: TRBV30; D: TRBD1; size: -; J: TRBJ1-5; DNA: TGTGCCTGGAGTGTATCCAGGGGGCTGCAGCCCCAGCATTTT; CDR3: CAWSVSRGLQPQHF
V: TRBV4-2; D: TRBD1; size: few; J: TRBJ2-7; DNA: TGTGCCAGCAGCCGCCAAGGGGGCGACTTCTACGAGCAGTACTTC; CDR3: CASSRQGGDFYEQYF
V: TRBV7-8; D: TRBD1; size: -; J: TRBJ1-4; DNA: TGTGCCAGCAGCTTGGGGGACCGACAGGGATCGGTTGAAAAACTGTTTTTT; CDR3: CASSLGDRQGSVEKLFF
V: TRBV4-2; D: -; size: once; J: TRBJ2-2; DNA: TGTGCCAGCAGCCAAGCCACATACAGGGACGTCCCCGGGGAGCTGTTTTTT; CDR3: CASSQATYRDVPGELFF
V: TRBV5-1; D: TRBD1; size: -; J: TRBJ2-2; DNA: TGCGCCAGCAGCTTGGTTCCAGGGGGCTCGAACACCGGGGAGCTGTTTTTT; CDR3: CASSLVPGGSNTGELFF
V: TRBV7-2; D: TRBD1; size: few; J: TRBJ1-2; DNA: TGTGCCAGCAGCTTAAGCGGGACAGGAAACTATGGCTACACCTTC; CDR3: CASSLSGTGNYGYTF
V: TRBV5-5; D: -; size: -; J: TRBJ1-2; DNA: TGTGCCAGCAGCTTGGACCAGGCAGCCTTTAACTATGGCTACACCTTC; CDR3: CASSLDQAAFNYGYTF
V: TRBV11-2; D: -; size: -; J: TRBJ2-1; DNA: TGTGCCAGCAGCTTAGACGGGATTTCCTACAATGAGCAGTTCTTC; CDR3: CASSLDGISYNEQFF
V: TRBV5-4; D: TRBD2; size: -; J: TRBJ2-3; DNA: TGTGCCAGCAGCATGGGACTAGCGGGAGAGGCAGATACGCAGTATTTT; CDR3: CASSMGLAGEADTQYF